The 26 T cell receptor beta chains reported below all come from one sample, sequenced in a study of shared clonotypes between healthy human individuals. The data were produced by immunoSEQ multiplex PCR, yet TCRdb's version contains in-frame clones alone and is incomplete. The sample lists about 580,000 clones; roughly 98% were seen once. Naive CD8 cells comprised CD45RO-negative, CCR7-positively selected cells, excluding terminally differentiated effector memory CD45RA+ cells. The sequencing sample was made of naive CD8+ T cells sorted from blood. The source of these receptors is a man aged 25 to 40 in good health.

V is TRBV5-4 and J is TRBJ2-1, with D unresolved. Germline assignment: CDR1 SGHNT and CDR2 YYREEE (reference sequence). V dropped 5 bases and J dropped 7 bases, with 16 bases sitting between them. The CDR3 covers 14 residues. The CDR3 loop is CASSPERGWNEQFF. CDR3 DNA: TGTGCCAGCAGTCCGGAGCGAGGATGGAATGAGCAGTTCTTC.

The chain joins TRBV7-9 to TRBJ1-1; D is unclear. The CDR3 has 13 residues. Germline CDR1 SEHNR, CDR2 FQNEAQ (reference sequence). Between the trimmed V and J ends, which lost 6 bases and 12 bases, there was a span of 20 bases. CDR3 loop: CASSSTTDPDTFF. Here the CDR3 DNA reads TGTGCCAGCAGTTCTACGACTGACCCTGATACTTTCTTT.

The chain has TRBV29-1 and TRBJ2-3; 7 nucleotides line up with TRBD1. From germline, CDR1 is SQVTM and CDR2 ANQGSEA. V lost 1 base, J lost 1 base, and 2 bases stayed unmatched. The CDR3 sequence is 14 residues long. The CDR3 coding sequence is TGCAGCGTTGAAGGGGACAGAGGCACAGATACGCAGTATTTT. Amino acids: CSVEGDRGTDTQYF.

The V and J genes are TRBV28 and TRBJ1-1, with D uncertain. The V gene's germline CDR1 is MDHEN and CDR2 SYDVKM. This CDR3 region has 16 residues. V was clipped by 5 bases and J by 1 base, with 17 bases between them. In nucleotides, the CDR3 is TGTGCCAGCAGTCCATCCGGTCTCACCCGGAACACTGAAGCTTTCTTT. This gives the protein CASSPSGLTRNTEAFF.

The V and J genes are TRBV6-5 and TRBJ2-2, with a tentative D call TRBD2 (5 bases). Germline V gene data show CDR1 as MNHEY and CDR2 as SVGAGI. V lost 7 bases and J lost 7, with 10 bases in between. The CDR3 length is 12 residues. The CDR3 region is CASTPTSGELFF. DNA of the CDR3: TGTGCCAGCACCCCCACTAGCGGGGAGCTGTTTTTT.

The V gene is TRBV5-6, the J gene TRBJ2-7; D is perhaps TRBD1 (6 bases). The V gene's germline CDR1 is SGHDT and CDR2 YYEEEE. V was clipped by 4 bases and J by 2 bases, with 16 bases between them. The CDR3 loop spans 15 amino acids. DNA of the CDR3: TGTGCCAGCAGCATTGGGCCACAGGGAGCCTACGAGCAGTACTTC. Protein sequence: CASSIGPQGAYEQYF.

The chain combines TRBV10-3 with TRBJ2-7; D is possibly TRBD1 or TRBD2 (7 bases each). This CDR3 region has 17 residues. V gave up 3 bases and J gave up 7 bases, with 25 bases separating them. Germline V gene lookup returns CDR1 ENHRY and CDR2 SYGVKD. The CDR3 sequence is CAISDDQGVILAPEQYF. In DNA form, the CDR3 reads TGTGCCATCAGTGATGACCAGGGGGTAATACTAGCGCCTGAGCAGTACTTC.

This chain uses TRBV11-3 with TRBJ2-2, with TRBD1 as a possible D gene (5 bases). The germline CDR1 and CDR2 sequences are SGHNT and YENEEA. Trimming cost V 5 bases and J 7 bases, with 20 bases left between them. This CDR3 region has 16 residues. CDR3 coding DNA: TGTGCCAGCAGCCAGCTTAATCCGGACATGAGCGGGGAGCTGTTTTTT. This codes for CASSQLNPDMSGELFF.

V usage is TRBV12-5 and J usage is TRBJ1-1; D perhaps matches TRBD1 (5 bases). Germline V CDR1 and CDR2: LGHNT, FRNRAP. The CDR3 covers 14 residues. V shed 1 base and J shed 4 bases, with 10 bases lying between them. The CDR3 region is CASGLAQAVTEAFF. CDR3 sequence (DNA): TGTGCTAGTGGTTTGGCACAGGCGGTCACTGAAGCTTTCTTT.

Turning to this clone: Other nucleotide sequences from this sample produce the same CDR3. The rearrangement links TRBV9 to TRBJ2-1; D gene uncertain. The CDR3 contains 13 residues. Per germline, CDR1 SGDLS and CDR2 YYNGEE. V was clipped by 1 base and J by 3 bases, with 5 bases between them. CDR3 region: CASSVSGYNEQFF. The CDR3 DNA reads TGTGCCAGCAGCGTAAGTGGCTACAATGAGCAGTTCTTC.

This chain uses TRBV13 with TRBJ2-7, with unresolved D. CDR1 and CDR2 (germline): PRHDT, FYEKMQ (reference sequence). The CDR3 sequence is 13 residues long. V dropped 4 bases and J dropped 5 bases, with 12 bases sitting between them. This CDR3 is CASSSSSLDEQYF. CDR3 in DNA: TGTGCCAGCAGCTCCTCAAGCCTGGACGAGCAGTACTTC.

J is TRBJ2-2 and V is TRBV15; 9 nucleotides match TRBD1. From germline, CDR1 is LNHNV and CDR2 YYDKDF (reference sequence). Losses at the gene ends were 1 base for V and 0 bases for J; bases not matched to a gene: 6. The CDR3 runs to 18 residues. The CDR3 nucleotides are TGTGCCACCAGCAGAGTGGGACAGGGACCCTCGAACACCGGGGAGCTGTTTTTT. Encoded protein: CATSRVGQGPSNTGELFF.

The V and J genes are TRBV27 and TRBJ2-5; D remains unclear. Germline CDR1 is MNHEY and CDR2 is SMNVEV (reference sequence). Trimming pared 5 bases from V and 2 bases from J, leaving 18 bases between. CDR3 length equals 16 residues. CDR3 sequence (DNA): TGTGCCAGCAGTCCCCACACCGTCTGGGCTCAAGAGACCCAGTACTTC. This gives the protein CASSPHTVWAQETQYF.

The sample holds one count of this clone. The CDR3 loop is CASSSLAAGQPQHF. CDR3 sequence (DNA): TGTGCCAGCAGTTCGTTGGCAGCCGGTCAGCCCCAGCATTTT. The chain couples TRBV28 to TRBJ1-5; D is uncertain. Deletions cut 4 bases from V and 6 bases from J, with 13 bases between. The CDR3 runs 14 residues. CDR1 and CDR2 from the germline V gene are MDHEN and SYDVKM.

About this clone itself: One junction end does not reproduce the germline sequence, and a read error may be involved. The CDR3 sequence is CASPGTGSLQHNEQLF. In nucleotides, the CDR3 is TGCGCCAGCCCGGGGACAGGGTCACTTCAGCACAATGAGCAGCTCTTC. V is TRBV5-1 and J is TRBJ2-1; 9 bases agree with TRBD1. The CDR3 has 16 residues. The germline V gene has CDR1 SGHRS and CDR2 YFSETQ.

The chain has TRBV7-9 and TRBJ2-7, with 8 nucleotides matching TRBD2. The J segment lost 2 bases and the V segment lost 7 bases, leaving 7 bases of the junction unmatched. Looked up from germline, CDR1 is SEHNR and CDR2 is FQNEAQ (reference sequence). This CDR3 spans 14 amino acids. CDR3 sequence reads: CASTPGGVAYEQYF. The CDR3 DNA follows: TGTGCCAGCACCCCGGGGGGGGTGGCCTACGAGCAGTACTTC.

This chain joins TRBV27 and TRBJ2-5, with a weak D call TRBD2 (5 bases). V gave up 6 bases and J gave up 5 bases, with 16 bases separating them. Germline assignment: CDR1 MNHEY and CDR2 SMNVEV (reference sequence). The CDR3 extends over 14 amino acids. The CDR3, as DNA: TGTGCCAGCAGGCCCGTTCCACCGGGGGAGACCCAGTACTTC. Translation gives CASRPVPPGETQYF.

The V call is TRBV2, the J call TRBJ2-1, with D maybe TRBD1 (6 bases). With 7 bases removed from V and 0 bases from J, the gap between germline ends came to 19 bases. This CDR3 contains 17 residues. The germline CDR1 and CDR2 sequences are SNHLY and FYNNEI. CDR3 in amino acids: CASKPEPGQSSYNEQFF. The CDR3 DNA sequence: TGTGCCAGCAAACCGGAACCGGGACAAAGCTCCTACAATGAGCAGTTCTTC.

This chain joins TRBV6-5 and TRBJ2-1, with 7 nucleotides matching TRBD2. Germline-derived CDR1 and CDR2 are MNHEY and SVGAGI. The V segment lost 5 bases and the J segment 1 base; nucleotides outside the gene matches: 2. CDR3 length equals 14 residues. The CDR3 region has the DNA TGTGCCAGCAGTGGGACTAATTCCTACAATGAGCAGTTCTTC. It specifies CASSGTNSYNEQFF.

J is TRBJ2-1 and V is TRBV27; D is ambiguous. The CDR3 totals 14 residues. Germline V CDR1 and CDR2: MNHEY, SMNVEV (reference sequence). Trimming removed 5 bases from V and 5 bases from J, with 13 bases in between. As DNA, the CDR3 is TGTGCCAGCAGTAATGGCCCGTGGGACAATGAGCAGTTCTTC. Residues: CASSNGPWDNEQFF.

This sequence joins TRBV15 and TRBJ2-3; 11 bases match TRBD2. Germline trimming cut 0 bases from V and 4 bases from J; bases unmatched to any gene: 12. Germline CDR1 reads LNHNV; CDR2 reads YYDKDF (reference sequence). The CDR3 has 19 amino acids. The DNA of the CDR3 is TGTGCCACCAGCAGAGATAGACCTTTAGCGGGAGGGCGGGCAGATACGCAGTATTTT. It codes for CATSRDRPLAGGRADTQYF.

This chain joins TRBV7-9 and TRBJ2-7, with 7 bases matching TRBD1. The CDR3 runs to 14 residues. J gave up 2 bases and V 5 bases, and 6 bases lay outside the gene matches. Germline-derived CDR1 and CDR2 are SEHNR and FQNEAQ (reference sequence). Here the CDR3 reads CASSERDRPYEQYF. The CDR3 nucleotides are TGTGCCAGCAGCGAACGGGACAGACCCTACGAGCAGTACTTC. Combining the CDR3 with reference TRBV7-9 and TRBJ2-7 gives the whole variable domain DTGVSQNPRHKITKRGQNVTFRCDPISEHNRLYWYRQTLGQGPEFLTYFQNEAQLEKSRLLSDRFSAERPKGSFSTLEIQRTEQGDSAMYLCASSERDRPYEQYFGPGTRLTVT.

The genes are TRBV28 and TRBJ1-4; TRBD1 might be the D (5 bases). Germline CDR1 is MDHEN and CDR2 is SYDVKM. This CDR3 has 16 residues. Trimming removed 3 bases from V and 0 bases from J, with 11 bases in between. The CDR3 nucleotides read TGTGCCAGCAGTTTCTGGGGGATTACAACTAATGAAAAACTGTTTTTT. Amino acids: CASSFWGITTNEKLFF.

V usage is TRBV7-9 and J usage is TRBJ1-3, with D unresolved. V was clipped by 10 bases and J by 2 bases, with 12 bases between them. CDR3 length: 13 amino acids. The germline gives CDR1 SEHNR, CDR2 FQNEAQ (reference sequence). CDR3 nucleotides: TGTGCCACCTTGCTGAGAACTGGAAACACCATATATTTT. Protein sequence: CATLLRTGNTIYF.

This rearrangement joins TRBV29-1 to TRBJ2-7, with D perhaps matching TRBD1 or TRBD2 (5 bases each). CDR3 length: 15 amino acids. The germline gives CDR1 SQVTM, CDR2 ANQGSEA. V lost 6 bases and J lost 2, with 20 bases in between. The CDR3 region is CSVRSPRDGAYEQYF. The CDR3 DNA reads TGCAGCGTCCGCTCCCCTCGGGACGGAGCCTACGAGCAGTACTTC.

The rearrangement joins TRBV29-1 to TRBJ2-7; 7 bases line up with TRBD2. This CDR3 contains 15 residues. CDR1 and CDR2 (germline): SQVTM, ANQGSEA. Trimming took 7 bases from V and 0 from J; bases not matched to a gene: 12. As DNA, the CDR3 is TGCAGCGCCGTCGGGTCGGGAGGCACCTCCTACGAGCAGTACTTC. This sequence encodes CSAVGSGGTSYEQYF.